The T cell receptor beta chain described here comes from a study of post-analysis software for immune sequencing data. Across the whole study: Included courses were relapsing-remitting and secondary progressive multiple sclerosis; progressive-relapsing multiple sclerosis was also included. Study-wide findings and caveats: Patients carried roughly 5 TRBV segments more frequently than controls did, and TRBV5-6, TRBV5-1 and TRBV20-1 were among them. Those with multiple sclerosis, the patient group, showed significantly lower normalized Chao1 diversity than controls.

Notes on this clonotype: Its cognate antigen is unknown.

The J segment lost 8 bases and the V segment lost 3 bases, leaving 5 bases of the junction unmatched. The CDR3 is 13 amino acids. CDR1 is DFQATT, CDR2 SNEGSKA, per germline (reference sequence). Included in the TCR beta cDNA libraries were unique molecular identifiers. TCRdb re-called the PCR reads through MiXCR, storing one row per CDR3 protein. The sample yields hundreds of thousands of distinct CDR3 sequences, 35% to 45% seen once. V and J are TRBV20-1 and TRBJ2-1, with TRBD2 matching 9 bases. Specimen: blood. The clonotype originates from a girl aged 2-10 years with multiple sclerosis. In nucleotides, the CDR3 is TGCAGTGCTAGGGGCGGGAGGGCCGATGAGCAGTTCTTC. Translated, it gives CSARGGRADEQFF.